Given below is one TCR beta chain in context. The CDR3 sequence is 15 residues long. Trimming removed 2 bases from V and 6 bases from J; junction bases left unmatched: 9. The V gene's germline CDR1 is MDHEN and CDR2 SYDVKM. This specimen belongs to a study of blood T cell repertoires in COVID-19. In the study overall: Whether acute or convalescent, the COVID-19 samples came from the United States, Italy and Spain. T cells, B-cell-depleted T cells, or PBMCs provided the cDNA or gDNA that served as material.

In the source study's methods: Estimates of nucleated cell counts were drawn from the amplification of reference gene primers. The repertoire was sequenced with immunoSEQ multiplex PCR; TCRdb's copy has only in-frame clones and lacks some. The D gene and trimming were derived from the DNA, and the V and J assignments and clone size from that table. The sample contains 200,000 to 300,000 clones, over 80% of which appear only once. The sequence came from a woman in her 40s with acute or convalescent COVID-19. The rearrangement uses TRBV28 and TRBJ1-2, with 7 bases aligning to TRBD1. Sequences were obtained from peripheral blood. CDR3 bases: TGTGCCAGCAGTTTACTCGACAGGGAAGCCCATGGCTACACCTTC. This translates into CASSLLDREAHGYTF.